This T cell receptor beta chain was observed in a study of blood T cell repertoires in COVID-19 (dated by TCRdb to 2020 to 2021). For the wider study: Collaborator samples came from the United States, Italy and Spain and covered acute and convalescent phases of COVID-19. The prospective study material was composed of cDNA or gDNA derived from T cells, B-cell-depleted T cells, or PBMCs. The dataset comprised deeply sampled blood TCRbeta repertoires from subjects exposed to, actively infected with, or recovered from COVID-19. The repertoires were released in a freely available public database intended as a resource for research on the immune response to SARS-CoV-2. Samples were obtained from the ongoing ImmuneRACE study (first 160 participants) and from about 1,300 subjects provided by 6 global collaborators. The sample metadata nearly always contained a de-identified subject ID, COVID-19 status, age in years and sex. Where HLA class I and class II types were available, the types were taken from metadata supplied by the sample provider, not from assay-based typing. Study-level results and caveats: Clinical and demographic metadata were provided uncurated, with the amount varying by source and participant.

On this clone: The specificity of this receptor is unknown. No much larger clone exists at a distance of one base, and base qualities are not known.

At one collaborating source in Seattle, patients were enrolled during active infection and were followed longitudinally through the course of disease. The collaborating institutions used their own protocols to collect whole blood in K2EDTA tubes. Collaborator samples were shipped for TCRbeta analysis as frozen whole blood, isolated PBMCs, or DNA extracted from either sample type. V is trimmed back by 5 bases and J by 1 base, and the junction contains 4 bases that no gene match accounts for. CDR1 and CDR2, per the germline V gene (reference sequence), are LNHDA and SQIVND. The CDR3 starts with the cysteine, ends with the phenylalanine, and has 16 residues. Only the CDR3 part of the read is kept: 48 bases, read in frame from the first base. The immunoSEQ Assay, a bias-controlled multiplex PCR, was used to amplify TCRbeta CDR3 regions from genomic DNA. In the paper's pipeline: The number of nucleated cells in each sample was estimated by amplification of reference gene primers within the assay. Sequence reads were collapsed and filtered to measure the absolute abundance of every unique TCRbeta CDR3 rearrangement. For each sample, productive Simpson clonality was calculated by taking the square root of Simpson's diversity index across productive rearrangements. In its TCRdb copy, this immuneACCESS table keeps in-frame sequences only and misses some clones. Where compared with another copy, unresolved V genes explain less than half of these, and the others have no known cause. V and J calls and clone size follow that table, whereas D and trimming were derived from the DNA. For this sample the table gives 450,000 or so clones, of which about 87% were detected only once. About 0.91% of the sample rests with the top ten.

The rearranged segments are TRBV19 and TRBJ2-7, with TRBD2 matching 14 junction bases. Material for sequencing was peripheral blood. The clonotype originates from a man younger than 30 with COVID-19, enrolled during active disease. Read as DNA, the sequence is TGTGCCAGTAGTCCTCGACTAGCGGGAGGGTCCTACGAGCAGTACTTC. The resulting protein is CASSPRLAGGSYEQYF.